The rows below give T cell receptor beta chains drawn from one sample of a study of identifying expanded T cells in peripheral blood. TCRdb keeps only in-frame clones here, not all; method: immunoSEQ multiplex PCR. The sample shows more than 75,000 clones, about nine tenths of them seen only once. Material: blood. All receptors come from a person between 18 and 69 years old in good health. Both conserved end residues are trimmed from each CDR3.

>13|TRBV19
ASSTQHKGTYGYT
>14|TRBV13
ASSAYSGGLFNEQF
>14|TRBV6-4
ASSDNRASNTGELF
>15|TRBV9
ASSQGTSGSRTGELF
>14|TRBV19
ASSMVFGGDPDTQY
>11|TRBV2
ASSRQGRNEQF
>11|TRBV6-5
ASTRDRGGGYT
>17|TRBV21-1
ASSKSLYLTGESSYEQY
>14|TRBV4-1
ASSQAKLAGNNEQF
>13|TRBV27
ASSFALSSYNEQF
>11|TRBV15
ATSNDYRNEQF
>14|TRBV19
ASSKRTGIGTGELF
>16|TRBV6-1
ASSEYWLGSGSGEKLF
>12|TRBV7-9
ASSSPPVENIQY
>13|TRBV2
ASREDRGYNQPQH
>13|TRBV6-1
ASSVRGQYGSPLH
>17|TRBV4-1
ASSQEIQIRSSYNSPLH
>11|TRBV10-3
AISDNSYNEQF
>13|TRBV5-1
ASSLDEQPTYEQY
>10|TRBV2
ASSPAADTQY
>11|TRBV5-5
ASSPFAGGRQY
>14|TRBV5-6
ASSRRMGAGNSPLH
>12|TRBV7-9
ASSPREAGNTIY
>11|TRBV5-4
ASTSGGYTEAF
>9|TRBV6-6
ASSPKETQY
>11|TRBV30
AWSVRQGFGYT
>12|TRBV7-3
ASSLGGNAYEQY
>12|TRBV6-1
ASMPLLTGFEQF
>13|TRBV11-2
ASSLAATSLHEQF
>14|TRBV13
ASSLGGRGSYNEQF
>11|TRBV6-5
ASSYGWNQPQH
>13|TRBV10-3
AISESSGNNSPLH
>11|TRBV5-1
ASSLGRATEAF
>11|TRBV30
AWSLRGPDEQF
>13|TRBV6-5
ASTHGVRGQETQY
>12|TRBV2
ASTGRVSTDTQY
>10|TRBV19
ASSMETDTQY
>17|TRBV7-2
ASSLVLLAGGRRGETQY
>14|TRBV4-1
ASSRTGTGGMDEQF
>13|TRBV30
AWRPLPGSGNTIY
>12|TRBV6-5
ASSYGTSGYEQY
>11|TRBV6-5
ASSYSGSEKLF
>11|TRBV6-4
ASSRGSSDEQF
>13|TRBV19
ASSMATGPNQPQH
>10|TRBV5-4
ASTGGGDTQY
>14|TRBV2
ASRRGIIGARDTQY
>13|TRBV6-1
ASSRTGYSNQPQH